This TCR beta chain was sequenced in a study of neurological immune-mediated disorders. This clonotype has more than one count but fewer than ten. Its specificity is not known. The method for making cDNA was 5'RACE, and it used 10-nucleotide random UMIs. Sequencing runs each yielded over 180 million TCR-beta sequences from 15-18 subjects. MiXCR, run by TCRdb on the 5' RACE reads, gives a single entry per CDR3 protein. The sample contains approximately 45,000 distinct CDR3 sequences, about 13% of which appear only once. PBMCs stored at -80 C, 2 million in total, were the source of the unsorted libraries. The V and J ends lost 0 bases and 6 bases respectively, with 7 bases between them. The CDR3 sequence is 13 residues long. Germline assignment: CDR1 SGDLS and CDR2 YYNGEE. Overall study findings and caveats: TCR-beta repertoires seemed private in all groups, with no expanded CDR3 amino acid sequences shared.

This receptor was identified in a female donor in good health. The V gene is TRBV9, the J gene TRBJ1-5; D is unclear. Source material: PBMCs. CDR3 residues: CASSVDTSQPQHF. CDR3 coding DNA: TGTGCCAGCAGCGTAGATACTAGTCAGCCCCAGCATTTT. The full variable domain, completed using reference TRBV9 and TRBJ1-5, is DSGVTQTPKHLITATGQRVTLRCSPRSGDLSVYWYQQSLDQGLQFLIQYYNGEERAKGNILERFSAQQFPDLHSELNLSSLELGDSALYFCASSVDTSQPQHFGDGTRLSIL.